There are a few counts of the clone carrying this T cell receptor beta chain. Its antigen is unknown. Here immunoSEQ multiplex PCR was the method, and the copy in TCRdb shows in-frame clones only, minus some. The sample comprises more than 25,000 clones, roughly four fifths of which are singletons, and about 14% rests with the top ten. Germline V CDR1 and CDR2: MNHNY, SVGAGI (reference sequence). The CDR3 covers 13 residues. The data originate from a study of vaccination effects on CD4 cells after COVID-19. Under the ViraFEST assay, PBMC were stimulated with viral peptide pools so that antigen-specific CD4+ T cells expanded. Sequencing was performed afterwards. The authors isolated CD4+ T cells after roughly 10 days of culture. Each participant received a vaccine that was either BNT162b2 or mRNA-1273, given as two doses.

The sample was CD4+ T cells from PBMCs cultured with HCoV-229E spike peptides, taken after COVID-19 vaccination. This rearrangement joins TRBV6-6 to TRBJ2-3, with D hard to call. This receptor was identified in a human donor who received a COVID-19 vaccine. CDR3 coding DNA: TGTGGCACGGCAGTTCCAGATACAGATACGCAGTATTTT. Protein: CGTAVPDTDTQYF.